This T cell receptor (beta chain) was captured in a study of T cell repertoires in cytomegalovirus infection. TCRdb independently ran MiXCR on the reads; one entry per CDR3 protein. This table holds some 560,000 distinct CDR3 sequences, over 35% found once. Concerning this clonotype: Its antigen is not known.

Germline V CDR1 and CDR2: LNHNV, YYDKDF (reference sequence). This CDR3 comprises 11 residues. Specimen: cultured PBMCs, collected from culture after CMV antigen stimulation. This clonotype was obtained from a human donor in good health (CMV status not recorded). Some clones in this sample may be carry-over from other donors' samples. This sequence joins TRBV15 and TRBJ1-6; tentative D call: TRBD1 (5 bases). DNA of the CDR3: TGTGGTGAGGGGCGTAATTCACCCCTCCACTTT. Its protein is CGEGRNSPLHF.